One and the same sample provided the 27 T cell receptor beta chains below, sequenced in a study of T cell responses to AZD1222 COVID-19 vaccine. TCRdb keeps only in-frame clones here, not all; method: immunoSEQ multiplex PCR. The sample yields about 150,000 clones, 90% to 95% seen once. The sequences come from peripheral blood, collected on day 0 of AZD1222 vaccination. The receptors here all came from an adult in good health.

This chain links TRBV18 with TRBJ1-2; D call uncertain. Trimming removed 4 bases at V and 3 bases at J, with 18 bases between. CDR3 length: 16 amino acids. CDR1 and CDR2 (germline): KGHSH, LQKENI. Written as DNA, the CDR3 is TGTGCCAGCTCACGGATGGCAGGATCGATCTACTATGGCTACACCTTC. Translating it yields CASSRMAGSIYYGYTF.

The V call is TRBV19, the J call TRBJ1-2, with D unresolved. Germline V gene data show CDR1 as LNHDA and CDR2 as SQIVND (reference sequence). This CDR3 comprises 17 residues. Deletions cut 3 bases from V and 0 bases from J, with 17 bases between. CDR3 in DNA: TGTGCCAGTAGTATTTATTCCGGAGGTCAAGCTAACTATGGCTACACCTTC. It codes for CASSIYSGGQANYGYTF. Looking up the rest from reference TRBV19 and TRBJ1-2 gives the full variable domain: DGGITQSPKYLFRKEGQNVTLSCEQNLNHDAMYWYRQDPGQGLRLIYYSQIVNDFQKGDIAEGYSVSREKKESFPLTVTSAQKNPTAFYLCASSIYSGGQANYGYTFGSGTRLTVV.

As for this clone: The sample has other DNA sequences that encode this CDR3 too. The chain carries TRBV3-1 (or the pseudogene TRBV3-2) and TRBJ1-5; D is undetermined. Trimming cost V 3 bases and J 5 bases, with 11 bases left between them. Germline V gives CDR1 LGHDT, CDR2 YNNKEL (reference sequence). The CDR3 loop spans 14 amino acids. CDR3 region: CASSQEAGDQPQHF. Here the CDR3 DNA reads TGTGCCAGCAGCCAGGAGGCGGGAGATCAGCCCCAGCATTTT.

The chain links TRBV6-4 to TRBJ2-1; D gene unclear. In germline, CDR1 is MRHNA, CDR2 SNTAGT. This CDR3 is built from 16 residues. Trimming cost V 2 bases and J 0 bases, with 11 bases left between them. CDR3 region: CASSDRAKSSYNEQFF. In DNA form, the CDR3 reads TGTGCCAGCAGTGACAGGGCCAAGAGCTCCTACAATGAGCAGTTCTTC.

J is TRBJ2-4 and V is TRBV12-3 or TRBV12-4, with a tentative D call TRBD2 (5 bases). Trimming removed 3 bases at V and 8 bases at J, with 8 bases between. This CDR3 spans 12 amino acids. CDR3: CASSFSGDIQYF. The CDR3 DNA reads as TGTGCCAGCAGTTTTTCCGGGGACATTCAGTACTTC.

This chain links TRBV5-1 with TRBJ1-1; D is unclear. The CDR3 spans 15 residues. Trimming took off 4 bases at V and 1 base at J, with 14 bases between the two ends. CDR1 and CDR2 from the germline V gene are SGHRS and YFSETQ. The CDR3 bases are TGCGCCAGCAGCCCCAAGCGACTTGCGAACACTGAAGCTTTCTTT. It yields the protein CASSPKRLANTEAFF.

To note about this clone: Germline is not matched at one junction end, which may reflect a read error. This chain connects TRBV6-1 to TRBJ2-2; 9 nucleotides line up with TRBD2. CDR1 MNHNS and CDR2 SASEGT come from the germline V gene. The CDR3 covers 15 residues. In DNA, the CDR3 is TGTGCCAGCAGTAAAGCGGGAGGAGCGACCGGGGAGCTGTTTTTT. It codes for CASSKAGGATGELFF.

The V and J genes are TRBV6-5 and TRBJ1-5, with TRBD1 as a possible D gene (6 bases). This CDR3 spans 15 amino acids. The V end lost 6 bases, the J end lost 7 bases, and 19 bases lay between the germline ends. CDR1 and CDR2 (germline): MNHEY, SVGAGI. DNA of the CDR3: TGTGCCAGCAGCCACGACAGGAGGGTAGGACAGCCCCAGCATTTT. Encoded protein: CASSHDRRVGQPQHF.

The DNA of the CDR3 is TGTGCCAGCAGTTACGACTCCTACAATGAGCAGTTCTTC. Amino acid sequence: CASSYDSYNEQFF. This chain connects TRBV6-5 to TRBJ2-1; D uncertain. Germline V gene sequence: CDR1 MNHEY, CDR2 SVGAGI. Trimming took 2 bases from V and 0 from J, leaving 2 bases between them. This CDR3 comprises 13 residues.

DNA of the CDR3: TGTGCCAGCAGGGTTCTTGAAGGCTACACCTTC. Protein product: CASRVLEGYTF. The chain recombines TRBV2 with TRBJ1-2, with no clear D. V lost 6 bases, J lost 8 bases, and 10 bases lay in between. Germline CDR1 is SNHLY and CDR2 is FYNNEI. The CDR3 sequence is 11 residues long.

The rearrangement joins TRBV4-1 to TRBJ1-5; D uncertain. With 1 base removed from V and 3 bases from J, the gap between germline ends came to 10 bases. From germline, CDR1 is MGHRA and CDR2 YSYEKL. The CDR3 extends over 15 amino acids. The DNA of the CDR3 is TGCGCCAGCAGCCAAGTCGTAGGCCTCAATCAGCCCCAGCATTTT. Its protein is CASSQVVGLNQPQHF.

V gene TRBV24-1 combines with J gene TRBJ2-1; no definite D call. This CDR3 has 15 amino acids. The germline V gene has CDR1 KGHDR and CDR2 SFDVKD. V was clipped by 3 bases and J by 5 bases, with 13 bases between them. DNA for the CDR3: TGTGCCACCAGTGATAACACTCGGCTGGACAATGAGCAGTTCTTC. Its protein is CATSDNTRLDNEQFF.

The chain links TRBV11-2 to TRBJ2-2; D is uncertain. The CDR3 extends over 13 amino acids. V was cut by 1 base and J by 8 bases, with 8 bases left in between. Germline V CDR1 and CDR2: SGHAT, FQNNGV. The CDR3 DNA sequence: TGTGCCAGCAGCTTAGCCCTCGGAGGGGAGCTGTTTTTT. It encodes CASSLALGGELFF.

V and J are TRBV3-1 (or the pseudogene TRBV3-2) and TRBJ1-6, with TRBD1 matching over 7 bases. Trimming cost V 2 bases and J 10 bases; bases outside gene matches: 2. The CDR3 has 13 residues. Germline CDR1 and CDR2: LGHDT and YNNKEL (reference sequence). In nucleotides, the CDR3 is TGTGCCAGCAGCCAAACAGGGGTATCACCCCTCCACTTT. This sequence encodes CASSQTGVSPLHF.

The chain employs TRBV5-1 and TRBJ2-3, with 11 bases identical to TRBD2. Unmatched junction bases numbered 7, after V lost 2 bases and J lost 2 bases. CDR3 length equals 17 residues. Germline CDR1 is SGHRS and CDR2 is YFSETQ. CDR3 residues: CASSFSGTSGSTDTQYF. The CDR3 DNA reads TGCGCCAGCAGCTTTTCAGGGACTAGCGGATCCACAGATACGCAGTATTTT.

This clone came up a few times. The J gene is TRBJ1-6, the V gene TRBV6-4, with D tentatively TRBD1 (5 bases). Germline V gene lookup returns CDR1 MRHNA and CDR2 SNTAGT. The CDR3 is made up of 13 amino acids. V lost 0 bases and J lost 9, with 6 bases in between. CDR3 coding DNA: TGTGCCAGCAGTGACTCTGACAGTTCACCCCTCCACTTT. Translated: CASSDSDSSPLHF.

The V and J genes are TRBV6-6 and TRBJ1-2; D possibly corresponds to TRBD1 (5 bases). CDR1 is MNHNY and CDR2 is SVGAGI in the germline V gene (reference sequence). The CDR3 runs to 14 residues. The V end lost 6 bases, the J end lost 8 bases, and 19 bases lay between the germline ends. Here the CDR3 DNA reads TGTGCCAGCAGCCTCCCCGGGGGGATGGGGGGCTACACCTTC. Translation gives CASSLPGGMGGYTF.

This sequence joins TRBV7-2 and TRBJ1-5, with 7 bases that match TRBD1. The germline V gene encodes CDR1 SGHTA and CDR2 FQGNSA. The CDR3 extends over 14 amino acids. J gave up 2 bases and V 3 bases, and 1 base lay outside the gene matches. The DNA of the CDR3 is TGTGCCAGCAGCTTTACAGGGGGCAATCAGCCCCAGCATTTT. It codes for CASSFTGGNQPQHF.

The chain couples TRBV24-1 to TRBJ1-1; 7 positions agree with TRBD1. Trimming at V came to 3 bases and at J to 1 base, leaving 4 bases not matched to a gene. Germline values: CDR1 KGHDR, CDR2 SFDVKD. The CDR3 spans 15 residues. CDR3 nucleotides: TGTGCCACCAGTGATCCCAGACAGGGGAACACTGAAGCTTTCTTT. It encodes CATSDPRQGNTEAFF.

This chain uses TRBV21-1 with TRBJ1-4; whether TRBD1, the table's D call, matches the DNA was not checked. TRBV21-1 is assigned pseudogene status. The CDR3 extends over 17 amino acids. The CDR3 is CASSNSDRVSSNEKLFF. The CDR3 nucleotides are TGTGCCAGCAGCAATTCGGACAGGGTTTCGTCTAATGAAAAACTGTTTTTT.

This clone occurred once. V gene TRBV11-2 combines with J gene TRBJ2-7; the D call may be TRBD1 or TRBD2 (5 bases each). The V and J ends lost 5 bases and 0 bases respectively, with 14 bases between them. Germline CDR1 and CDR2: SGHAT and FQNNGV. CDR3 size: 15 residues. In DNA, the CDR3 is TGTGCCAGCAGCCCTAATGCAGGGAGCTCCTACGAGCAGTACGTC. This codes for CASSPNAGSSYEQYV.

This rearrangement joins TRBV18 to TRBJ2-7, with D maybe TRBD2 (6 bases). The V gene's germline CDR1 is KGHSH and CDR2 LQKENI. The CDR3 loop spans 19 amino acids. Between the trimmed V and J ends, which lost 3 bases and 7 bases, there was a span of 31 bases. In DNA form, the CDR3 reads TGTGCCAGCTCACCCCCGGGGAGGAGACTCCCCCGGACCCACAGAGAGCAGTACGTC. This sequence encodes CASSPPGRRLPRTHREQYV.

CDR3 in amino acids: CASSSQVYTEAFF. For the CDR3, the DNA is TGTGCCAGCAGTTCCCAGGTCTACACTGAAGCTTTCTTT. This chain joins TRBV6-5 and TRBJ1-1; no clear D gene. Germline loops: CDR1 MNHEY, CDR2 SVGAGI. This CDR3 spans 13 amino acids. V lost 4 bases to trimming and J lost 3 bases, with 9 bases between them.

The rearrangement joins TRBV6-5 to TRBJ1-1, with D tentatively TRBD1 (5 bases). This CDR3 spans 13 amino acids. Trimming removed 4 bases at V and 6 bases at J, with 12 bases between. The germline gives CDR1 MNHEY, CDR2 SVGAGI. CDR3 in DNA: TGTGCCAGCAGTTTAGGGGTTGGGGCTGAAGCTTTCTTT. This sequence encodes CASSLGVGAEAFF.

This chain joins TRBV19 and TRBJ1-1; 7 bases agree with TRBD1. V gave up 6 bases and J gave up 3 bases; unmatched junction bases: 10. The CDR3 loop spans 15 amino acids. Germline assignment: CDR1 LNHDA and CDR2 SQIVND (reference sequence). CDR3 residues: CASSRSTTGYTEAFF. CDR3 bases: TGTGCCAGTAGCCGCTCAACGACAGGGTACACTGAAGCTTTCTTT.

This sequence joins TRBV15 and TRBJ1-2, with 9 bases that match TRBD1. This CDR3 contains 15 residues. Germline V gene lookup returns CDR1 LNHNV and CDR2 YYDKDF (reference sequence). The V segment lost 5 bases and the J segment 8 bases; nucleotides outside the gene matches: 12. Written as DNA, the CDR3 is TGTGCCACCAGCCCAGCCGGGACAGGGCGCGCCGGCTACACCTTC. Translating gives CATSPAGTGRAGYTF.

The chain uses TRBV18 and TRBJ1-2, with TRBD1 as a possible D gene (5 bases). The V gene's germline CDR1 is KGHSH and CDR2 LQKENI. The germline V and J ends were trimmed by 2 bases and 8 bases, with 24 bases remaining between them. CDR3 length: 17 residues. This CDR3 is CASSPGRRVGGAGGYTF. The CDR3, as DNA: TGTGCCAGCTCACCAGGCCGGAGAGTGGGGGGAGCCGGGGGCTACACCTTC. Supplemented by reference TRBV18 and TRBJ1-2, the full variable domain reads NAGVMQNPRHLVRRRGQEARLRCSPMKGHSHVYWYRQLPEEGLKFMVYLQKENIIDESGMPKERFSAEFPKEGPSILRIQQVVRGDSAAYFCASSPGRRVGGAGGYTFGSGTRLTVV.